Given below is one T cell receptor (beta chain) in context. Trimming removed 2 bases at V and 3 bases at J, with 17 bases between. This CDR3 region has 16 residues. Germline assignment: CDR1 MNHNS and CDR2 SASEGT. This sample is drawn from a study of blood T cell repertoires in COVID-19. Across the whole study: COVID-19 samples from acute and convalescent phases originated in the United States, Italy and Spain. In each case, the material was cDNA or gDNA derived from T cells, B-cell-depleted T cells, or PBMCs.

Per the authors' pipeline: Amplified reference gene primers provided the basis for estimating nucleated cell counts. TCRdb keeps only in-frame clones here, not all; method: immunoSEQ multiplex PCR. V and J calls and clone size are as listed in that table; D and trimming were resolved from the DNA. The sample shows 80,000 to 100,000 clones, around 83% of them seen only once. The J gene is TRBJ2-7, the V gene TRBV6-1, with D tentatively TRBD2 (6 bases). This sequence was found in a woman aged 60-75 years in a cohort sampled during active or convalescent COVID-19. Sequenced sample: peripheral blood. Written as DNA, the CDR3 is TGTGCCAGCAGTGAATCGGGAGCAGGGTCCTTCTACGAGCAGTACTTC. Amino acid sequence: CASSESGAGSFYEQYF.